This T cell receptor (beta chain) was observed in a study of blood T cells in healthy people across ages. Broader study findings: A strong correlation was seen between TCR beta diversity and naive T cell percentage.

The germline gives CDR1 SGDLS, CDR2 YYNGEE. The length of the CDR3 is 13 residues. A second about 7 to 11 cycle PCR used barcoded and J-beta primers. With 12 random nucleotides, a template-switch adaptor tagged each individual cDNA molecule. From each sample, at least 3 million paired-end reads containing CDR3 were obtained. TCRdb processed the 5' RACE reads anew with MiXCR; each CDR3 protein has one entry. The table includes roughly 1,000,000 distinct CDR3 sequences, about 23% detected once. This clonotype was seen more than once but under ten times. Antigen: not known. These data were likewise used in another study, on T cells of mothers and their children.

The source is a girl aged 2 to 9 in good health. V and J are TRBV9 and TRBJ2-5; D is unclear. With the DNA end fitting TRBJ2-7 better, the J assignment may be wrong. The sequencing sample was made of blood. The CDR3 DNA follows: TGTGCCAGCAGCTTCCGCCTGGGCCCCGAGCAGTACTTC. This codes for CASSFRLGPEQYF.